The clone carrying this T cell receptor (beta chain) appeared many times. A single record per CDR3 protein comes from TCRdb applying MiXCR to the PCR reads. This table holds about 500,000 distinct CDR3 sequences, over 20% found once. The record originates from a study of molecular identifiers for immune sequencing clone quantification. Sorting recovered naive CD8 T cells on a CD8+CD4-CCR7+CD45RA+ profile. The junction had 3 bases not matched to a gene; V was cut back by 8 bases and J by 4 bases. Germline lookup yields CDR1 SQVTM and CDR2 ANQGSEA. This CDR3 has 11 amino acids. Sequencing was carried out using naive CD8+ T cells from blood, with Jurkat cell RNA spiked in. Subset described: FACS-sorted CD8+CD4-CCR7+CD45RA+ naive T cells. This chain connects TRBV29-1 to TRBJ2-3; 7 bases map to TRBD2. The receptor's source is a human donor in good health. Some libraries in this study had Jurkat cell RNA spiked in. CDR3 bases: TGCAGCCATGGGGGGGCAGATACGCAGTATTTT. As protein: CSHGGADTQYF.